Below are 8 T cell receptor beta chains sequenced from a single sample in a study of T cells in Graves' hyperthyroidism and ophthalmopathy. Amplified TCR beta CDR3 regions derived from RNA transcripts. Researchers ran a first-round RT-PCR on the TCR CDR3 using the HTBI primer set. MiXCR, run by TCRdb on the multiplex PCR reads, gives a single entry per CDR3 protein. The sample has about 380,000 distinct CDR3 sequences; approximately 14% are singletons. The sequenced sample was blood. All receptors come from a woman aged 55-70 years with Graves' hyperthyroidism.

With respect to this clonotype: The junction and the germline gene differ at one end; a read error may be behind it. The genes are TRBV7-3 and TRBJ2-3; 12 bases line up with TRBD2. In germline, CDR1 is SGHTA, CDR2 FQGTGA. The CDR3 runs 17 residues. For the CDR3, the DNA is TGTGCCAGCAGCCTAACTCACCTAGCGGGAGGGACAGATACGCAGTATTTT. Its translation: CASSLTHLAGGTDTQYF.

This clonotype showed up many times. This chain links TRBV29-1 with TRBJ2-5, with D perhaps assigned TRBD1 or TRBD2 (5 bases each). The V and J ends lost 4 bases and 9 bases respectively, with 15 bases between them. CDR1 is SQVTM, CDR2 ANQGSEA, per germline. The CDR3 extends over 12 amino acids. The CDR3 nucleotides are TGCAGCGTTGTTGGGACGGTCAGGGCCCAGTACTTC. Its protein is CSVVGTVRAQYF. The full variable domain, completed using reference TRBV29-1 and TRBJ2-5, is SAVISQKPSRDICQRGTSLTIQCQVDSQVTMMFWYRQQPGQSLTLIATANQGSEATYESGFVIDKFPISRPNLTFSTLTVSNMSPEDSSIYLCSVVGTVRAQYFGPGTRLLVL.

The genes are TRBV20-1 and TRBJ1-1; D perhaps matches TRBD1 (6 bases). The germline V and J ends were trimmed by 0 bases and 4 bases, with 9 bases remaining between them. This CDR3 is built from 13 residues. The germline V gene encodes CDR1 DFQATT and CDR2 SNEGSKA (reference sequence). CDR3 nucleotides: TGCAGTGCTAGAGATAGGGGGGTCACTGAAGCTTTCTTT. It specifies CSARDRGVTEAFF.

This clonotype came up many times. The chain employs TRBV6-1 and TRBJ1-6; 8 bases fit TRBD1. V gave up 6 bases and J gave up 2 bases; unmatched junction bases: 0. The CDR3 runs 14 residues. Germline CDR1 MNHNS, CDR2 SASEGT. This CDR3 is CASRDRAYNSPLHF. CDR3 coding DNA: TGTGCCAGCAGGGACAGGGCCTATAATTCACCCCTCCACTTT.

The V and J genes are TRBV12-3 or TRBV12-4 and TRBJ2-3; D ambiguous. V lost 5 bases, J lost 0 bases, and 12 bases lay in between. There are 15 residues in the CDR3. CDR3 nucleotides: TGTGCCAGCAGTCCCCAGTTCCTTAGCACAGATACGCAGTATTTT. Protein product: CASSPQFLSTDTQYF.

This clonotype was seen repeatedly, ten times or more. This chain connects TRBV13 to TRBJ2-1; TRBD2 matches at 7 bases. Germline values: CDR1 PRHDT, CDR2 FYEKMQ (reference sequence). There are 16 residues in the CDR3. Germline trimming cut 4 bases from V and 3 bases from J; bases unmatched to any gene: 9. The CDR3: CASSYRSGGGYNEQFF. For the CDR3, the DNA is TGTGCCAGCAGCTACAGGAGTGGCGGGGGCTACAATGAGCAGTTCTTC.

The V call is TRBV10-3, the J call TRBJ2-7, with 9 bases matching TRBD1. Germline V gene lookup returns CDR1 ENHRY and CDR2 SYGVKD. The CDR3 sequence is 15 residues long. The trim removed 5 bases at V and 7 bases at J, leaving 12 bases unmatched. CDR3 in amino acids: CAISRQAGTGQEQYF. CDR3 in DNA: TGTGCCATCAGTAGACAGGCGGGGACAGGGCAGGAGCAGTACTTC.

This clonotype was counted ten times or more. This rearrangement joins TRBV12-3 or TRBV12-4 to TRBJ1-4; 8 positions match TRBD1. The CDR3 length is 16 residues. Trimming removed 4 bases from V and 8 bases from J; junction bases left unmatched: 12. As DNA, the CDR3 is TGTGCCAGCAGTTCCGAATGGACAGGGTTCGAAGAAAAACTGTTTTTT. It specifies CASSSEWTGFEEKLFF.